A selection of T cell receptor beta chains follows, all from one sample in a study of cytomegalovirus exposure and HLA in healthy donors. Sequencing was performed with immunoSEQ multiplex PCR; in TCRdb, only in-frame clones are kept and a portion is missing. The data contain 110,000 or so clones, around 70% of them singletons. The source material was PBMCs. The receptor source for this set is a woman between 50 and 59 years old in good health and CMV-seropositive. The CDR3 runs from the conserved cysteine through the conserved F or W. D genes are given only for firm matches. Clone size is stated in some rows and not others, as once, few, many or a class when expanded.

j_gene,abundance,len,d_gene,v_gene,CDR3aa,CDR3nt
TRBJ1-2,.,15,TRBD1,TRBV25-1,CASSGRDRTFYGYTF,TGTGCCAGCAGTGGACGGGACAGGACCTTTTATGGCTACACCTTC
TRBJ1-3,.,17,.,TRBV9,CASSVEPLRSSGNTIYF,TGTGCCAGCAGCGTAGAGCCACTCCGTAGCTCTGGAAACACCATATATTTT
TRBJ2-3,.,15,.,TRBV19,CATAGRGISTDTQYF,TGTGCTACGGCCGGGAGAGGTATTAGCACAGATACGCAGTATTTT
TRBJ1-5,few,14,.,TRBV7-9,CASSSSGVYQPQHF,TGTGCCAGCAGTTCCTCCGGGGTTTATCAGCCCCAGCATTTT
TRBJ2-1,.,17,TRBD1,TRBV9,CASSVSHRDSFYNEQFF,TGTGCCAGCAGCGTCAGCCACCGGGACAGTTTCTACAATGAGCAGTTCTTC
TRBJ1-2,.,14,.,TRBV7-2,CASSLRDPAYGYTF,TGTGCCAGCAGCTTGAGGGATCCAGCCTATGGCTACACCTTC
TRBJ1-1,.,11,.,TRBV10-1,CASTPRQQAFF,TGCGCCAGCACCCCCAGGCAACAAGCTTTCTTT
TRBJ1-2,.,15,.,TRBV10-3,CAIRPDRTANYGYTF,TGTGCCATCAGACCCGACAGGACAGCTAACTATGGCTACACCTTC
TRBJ2-7,.,15,.,TRBV4-2,CASSQAIGQGYEQYF,TGTGCCAGCAGCCAGGCCATAGGGCAGGGCTACGAGCAGTACTTC
TRBJ1-3,.,14,.,TRBV19,CASNQQGTGNTIYF,TGTGCCAGTAACCAACAGGGAACTGGAAACACCATATATTTT
TRBJ2-7,.,13,.,TRBV6-5,CASSSRDNYEQYF,TGTGCCAGCAGTAGCCGGGACAACTACGAGCAGTACTTC
TRBJ1-2,.,13,TRBD1,TRBV29-1,CSVGWDRAVGYTF,TGCAGCGTTGGCTGGGACAGGGCGGTCGGCTACACCTTC
TRBJ1-1,few,13,.,TRBV6-6,CASSYLENTEAFF,TGTGCCAGCAGTTACCTAGAGAACACTGAAGCTTTCTTT
TRBJ2-7,.,17,.,TRBV4-1,CASSQVAYGSGSYEQYF,TGCGCCAGCAGCCAAGTTGCTTATGGGAGCGGATCCTACGAGCAGTACTTC
TRBJ2-5,few,17,TRBD2,TRBV4-2,CASSPNGVAGVVKTQYF,TGTGCCAGCAGCCCCAACGGGGTAGCGGGAGTTGTGAAGACCCAGTACTTC
TRBJ2-1,.,13,.,TRBV7-8,CASSLGGLNEQFF,TGTGCCAGCAGCTTAGGGGGCCTCAATGAGCAGTTCTTC
TRBJ1-1,.,18,.,TRBV9,CASSVEYGGQTKNTEAFF,TGTGCCAGCAGCGTAGAATACGGTGGGCAGACTAAGAACACTGAAGCTTTCTTT
TRBJ1-3,once,15,.,TRBV4-3,CASSQEGGRGNTIYF,TGCGCCAGCAGCCAAGAGGGGGGGCGCGGAAACACCATATATTTT
TRBJ2-1,.,16,TRBD1,TRBV6-5,CASSYSGTGSRNEQFF,TGTGCCAGCAGTTACTCCGGGACAGGGTCTCGCAATGAGCAGTTCTTC
TRBJ2-1,.,15,.,TRBV6-1,CASREGAGGIGEQFF,TGTGCCAGCAGGGAAGGAGCAGGGGGGATTGGGGAGCAGTTCTTC
TRBJ2-7,.,15,TRBD2,TRBV6-5,CASKPSGNPSYEQYF,TGTGCCAGCAAACCTAGCGGGAACCCCTCCTACGAGCAGTACTTC
TRBJ1-1,few,18,.,TRBV6-4,CATTSGPGLSWGTTEAFF,TGTGCCACCACTTCTGGCCCGGGATTATCATGGGGAACCACTGAAGCTTTCTTT
TRBJ1-1,.,15,.,TRBV2,CASSPGYSGGTEAFF,TGTGCCAGCAGTCCGGGGTATTCAGGAGGCACTGAAGCTTTCTTT
TRBJ1-1,.,15,.,TRBV11-2,CASSPIARGRPEAFF,TGTGCCAGCAGTCCAATAGCGCGAGGGCGCCCTGAAGCTTTCTTT
TRBJ2-3,.,15,TRBD1,TRBV27,CATSHGQGLTDTQYF,TGTGCCACCTCACACGGACAGGGGTTGACAGATACGCAGTATTTT
TRBJ2-3,.,17,TRBD2,TRBV5-1,CASSLDGRGGSTDTQYF,TGCGCCAGCAGCTTGGATGGGCGGGGGGGCTCAACAGATACGCAGTATTTT
TRBJ1-2,.,14,TRBD1,TRBV7-2,CASSPLQGANGYTF,TGTGCCAGCAGCCCCCTGCAGGGGGCGAATGGCTACACCTTC
TRBJ1-1,few,14,TRBD1,TRBV7-2,CASSAQGARARAFF,TGTGCCAGCAGCGCGCAGGGGGCTAGGGCTCGAGCTTTCTTT
TRBJ1-2,few,13,.,TRBV7-2,CASSSPSDPSYTF,TGTGCCAGCAGCTCCCCGAGCGACCCAAGCTACACCTTC
TRBJ1-2,few,15,.,TRBV6-1,CASSGQTGGYYGYTF,TGTGCCAGCAGTGGGCAGACTGGAGGGTACTATGGCTACACCTTC
TRBJ2-3,.,16,.,TRBV5-4,CASSPTGGSSTDTQYF,TGTGCCAGCAGCCCCACTGGCGGTTCTAGCACAGATACGCAGTATTTT
TRBJ2-2,.,14,.,TRBV19,CASSAGAYTGELFF,TGTGCCAGTAGTGCAGGGGCCTACACCGGGGAGCTGTTTTTT
TRBJ2-7,.,11,.,TRBV7-2,CASSSLHEQYF,TGTGCCAGCAGCTCTCTACACGAGCAGTACTTC
TRBJ2-7,.,14,TRBD2,TRBV9,CASSVVQAGGEQYF,TGTGCCAGCAGCGTAGTGCAAGCGGGAGGCGAGCAGTACTTC
TRBJ1-1,.,14,.,TRBV7-2,CASTPGTMNTEAFF,TGTGCCAGCACCCCCGGGACAATGAACACTGAAGCTTTCTTT
TRBJ1-1,.,13,.,TRBV6-5,CASRDTMNTEAFF,TGTGCCAGCAGGGACACCATGAACACTGAAGCTTTCTTT
TRBJ2-1,.,16,TRBD1,TRBV18,CASSPTGQGSINEQFF,TGTGCCAGCTCACCAACGGGACAGGGGTCTATCAATGAGCAGTTCTTC
TRBJ2-7,.,14,.,TRBV10-3,CAISESLQTYEQYF,TGTGCCATCAGTGAGTCGTTACAGACCTACGAGCAGTACTTC
TRBJ2-1,once,17,TRBD2,TRBV7-3,CASSLTVSSGRINEQFF,TGTGCCAGCAGCTTAACGGTATCTAGCGGGAGGATAAATGAGCAGTTCTTC
TRBJ1-3,.,18,TRBD1,TRBV15,CATSRDGTGTGAGNTIYF,TGTGCCACCAGCAGAGACGGGACAGGGACAGGGGCCGGAAACACCATATATTTT
TRBJ2-6,.,14,.,TRBV7-7,CASSSTSGANVLTF,TGTGCCAGCAGCTCCACTTCTGGGGCCAACGTCCTGACTTTC
TRBJ2-5,.,15,TRBD2,TRBV4-3,CASSLGTSGQETQYF,TGCGCCAGCAGCCTCGGGACTAGCGGGCAAGAGACCCAGTACTTC
TRBJ2-7,.,15,TRBD1,TRBV18,CASSPWDRVGGEQYF,TGTGCCAGCTCACCCTGGGACAGGGTAGGAGGAGAGCAGTACTTC
TRBJ1-1,.,12,.,TRBV30,CAWTQGHPPAFF,TGTGCCTGGACCCAGGGGCACCCACCGGCTTTCTTT